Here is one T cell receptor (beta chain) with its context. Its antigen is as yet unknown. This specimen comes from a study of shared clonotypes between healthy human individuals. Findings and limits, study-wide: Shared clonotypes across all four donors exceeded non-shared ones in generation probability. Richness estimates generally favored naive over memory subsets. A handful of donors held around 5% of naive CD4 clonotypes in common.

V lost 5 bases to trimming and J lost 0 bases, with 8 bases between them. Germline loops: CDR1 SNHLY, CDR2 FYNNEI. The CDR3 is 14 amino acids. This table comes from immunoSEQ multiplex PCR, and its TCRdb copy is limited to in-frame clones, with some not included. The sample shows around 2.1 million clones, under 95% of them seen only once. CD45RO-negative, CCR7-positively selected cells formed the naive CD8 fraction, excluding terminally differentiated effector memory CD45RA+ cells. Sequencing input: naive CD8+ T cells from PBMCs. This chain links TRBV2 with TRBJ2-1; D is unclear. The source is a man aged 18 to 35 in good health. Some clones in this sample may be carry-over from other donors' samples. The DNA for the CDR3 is TGTGCCAGCAGTTGGGCTAACTCCTACAATGAGCAGTTCTTC. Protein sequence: CASSWANSYNEQFF.